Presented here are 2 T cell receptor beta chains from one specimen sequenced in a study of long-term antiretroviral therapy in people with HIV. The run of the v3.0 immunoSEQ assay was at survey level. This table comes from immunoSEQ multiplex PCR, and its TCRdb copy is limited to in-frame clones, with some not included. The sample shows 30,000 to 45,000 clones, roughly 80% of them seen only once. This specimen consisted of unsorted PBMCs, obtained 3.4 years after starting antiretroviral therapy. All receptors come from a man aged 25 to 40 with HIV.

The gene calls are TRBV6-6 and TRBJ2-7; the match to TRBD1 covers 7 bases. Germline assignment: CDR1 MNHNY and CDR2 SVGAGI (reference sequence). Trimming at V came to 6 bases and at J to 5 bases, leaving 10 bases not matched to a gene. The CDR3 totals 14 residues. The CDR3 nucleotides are TGTGCCAGCAGAGGGGGCGCAATGGTCCACGAGCAGTACTTC. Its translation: CASRGGAMVHEQYF.

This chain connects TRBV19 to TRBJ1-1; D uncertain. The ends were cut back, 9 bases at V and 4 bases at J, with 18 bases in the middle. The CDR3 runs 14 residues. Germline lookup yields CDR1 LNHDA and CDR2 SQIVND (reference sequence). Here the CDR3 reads CASSMGRPITEAFF. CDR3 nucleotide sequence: TGTGCCAGCTCCATGGGGAGACCGATCACTGAAGCTTTCTTT.